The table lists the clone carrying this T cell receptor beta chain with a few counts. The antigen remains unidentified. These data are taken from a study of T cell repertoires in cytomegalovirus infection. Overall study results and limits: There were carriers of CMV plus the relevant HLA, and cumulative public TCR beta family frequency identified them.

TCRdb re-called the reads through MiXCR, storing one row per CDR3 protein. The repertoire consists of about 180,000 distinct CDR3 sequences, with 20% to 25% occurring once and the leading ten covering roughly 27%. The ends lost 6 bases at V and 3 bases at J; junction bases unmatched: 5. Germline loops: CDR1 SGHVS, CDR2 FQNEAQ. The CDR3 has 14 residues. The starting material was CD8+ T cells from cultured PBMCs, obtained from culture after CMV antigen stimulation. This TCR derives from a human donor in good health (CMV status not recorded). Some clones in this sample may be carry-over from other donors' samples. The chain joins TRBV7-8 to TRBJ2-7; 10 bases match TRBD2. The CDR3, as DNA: TGTGCCAGCAGTAGGACTAGCGGCGACTACGAGCAGTACGTC. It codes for CASSRTSGDYEQYV.